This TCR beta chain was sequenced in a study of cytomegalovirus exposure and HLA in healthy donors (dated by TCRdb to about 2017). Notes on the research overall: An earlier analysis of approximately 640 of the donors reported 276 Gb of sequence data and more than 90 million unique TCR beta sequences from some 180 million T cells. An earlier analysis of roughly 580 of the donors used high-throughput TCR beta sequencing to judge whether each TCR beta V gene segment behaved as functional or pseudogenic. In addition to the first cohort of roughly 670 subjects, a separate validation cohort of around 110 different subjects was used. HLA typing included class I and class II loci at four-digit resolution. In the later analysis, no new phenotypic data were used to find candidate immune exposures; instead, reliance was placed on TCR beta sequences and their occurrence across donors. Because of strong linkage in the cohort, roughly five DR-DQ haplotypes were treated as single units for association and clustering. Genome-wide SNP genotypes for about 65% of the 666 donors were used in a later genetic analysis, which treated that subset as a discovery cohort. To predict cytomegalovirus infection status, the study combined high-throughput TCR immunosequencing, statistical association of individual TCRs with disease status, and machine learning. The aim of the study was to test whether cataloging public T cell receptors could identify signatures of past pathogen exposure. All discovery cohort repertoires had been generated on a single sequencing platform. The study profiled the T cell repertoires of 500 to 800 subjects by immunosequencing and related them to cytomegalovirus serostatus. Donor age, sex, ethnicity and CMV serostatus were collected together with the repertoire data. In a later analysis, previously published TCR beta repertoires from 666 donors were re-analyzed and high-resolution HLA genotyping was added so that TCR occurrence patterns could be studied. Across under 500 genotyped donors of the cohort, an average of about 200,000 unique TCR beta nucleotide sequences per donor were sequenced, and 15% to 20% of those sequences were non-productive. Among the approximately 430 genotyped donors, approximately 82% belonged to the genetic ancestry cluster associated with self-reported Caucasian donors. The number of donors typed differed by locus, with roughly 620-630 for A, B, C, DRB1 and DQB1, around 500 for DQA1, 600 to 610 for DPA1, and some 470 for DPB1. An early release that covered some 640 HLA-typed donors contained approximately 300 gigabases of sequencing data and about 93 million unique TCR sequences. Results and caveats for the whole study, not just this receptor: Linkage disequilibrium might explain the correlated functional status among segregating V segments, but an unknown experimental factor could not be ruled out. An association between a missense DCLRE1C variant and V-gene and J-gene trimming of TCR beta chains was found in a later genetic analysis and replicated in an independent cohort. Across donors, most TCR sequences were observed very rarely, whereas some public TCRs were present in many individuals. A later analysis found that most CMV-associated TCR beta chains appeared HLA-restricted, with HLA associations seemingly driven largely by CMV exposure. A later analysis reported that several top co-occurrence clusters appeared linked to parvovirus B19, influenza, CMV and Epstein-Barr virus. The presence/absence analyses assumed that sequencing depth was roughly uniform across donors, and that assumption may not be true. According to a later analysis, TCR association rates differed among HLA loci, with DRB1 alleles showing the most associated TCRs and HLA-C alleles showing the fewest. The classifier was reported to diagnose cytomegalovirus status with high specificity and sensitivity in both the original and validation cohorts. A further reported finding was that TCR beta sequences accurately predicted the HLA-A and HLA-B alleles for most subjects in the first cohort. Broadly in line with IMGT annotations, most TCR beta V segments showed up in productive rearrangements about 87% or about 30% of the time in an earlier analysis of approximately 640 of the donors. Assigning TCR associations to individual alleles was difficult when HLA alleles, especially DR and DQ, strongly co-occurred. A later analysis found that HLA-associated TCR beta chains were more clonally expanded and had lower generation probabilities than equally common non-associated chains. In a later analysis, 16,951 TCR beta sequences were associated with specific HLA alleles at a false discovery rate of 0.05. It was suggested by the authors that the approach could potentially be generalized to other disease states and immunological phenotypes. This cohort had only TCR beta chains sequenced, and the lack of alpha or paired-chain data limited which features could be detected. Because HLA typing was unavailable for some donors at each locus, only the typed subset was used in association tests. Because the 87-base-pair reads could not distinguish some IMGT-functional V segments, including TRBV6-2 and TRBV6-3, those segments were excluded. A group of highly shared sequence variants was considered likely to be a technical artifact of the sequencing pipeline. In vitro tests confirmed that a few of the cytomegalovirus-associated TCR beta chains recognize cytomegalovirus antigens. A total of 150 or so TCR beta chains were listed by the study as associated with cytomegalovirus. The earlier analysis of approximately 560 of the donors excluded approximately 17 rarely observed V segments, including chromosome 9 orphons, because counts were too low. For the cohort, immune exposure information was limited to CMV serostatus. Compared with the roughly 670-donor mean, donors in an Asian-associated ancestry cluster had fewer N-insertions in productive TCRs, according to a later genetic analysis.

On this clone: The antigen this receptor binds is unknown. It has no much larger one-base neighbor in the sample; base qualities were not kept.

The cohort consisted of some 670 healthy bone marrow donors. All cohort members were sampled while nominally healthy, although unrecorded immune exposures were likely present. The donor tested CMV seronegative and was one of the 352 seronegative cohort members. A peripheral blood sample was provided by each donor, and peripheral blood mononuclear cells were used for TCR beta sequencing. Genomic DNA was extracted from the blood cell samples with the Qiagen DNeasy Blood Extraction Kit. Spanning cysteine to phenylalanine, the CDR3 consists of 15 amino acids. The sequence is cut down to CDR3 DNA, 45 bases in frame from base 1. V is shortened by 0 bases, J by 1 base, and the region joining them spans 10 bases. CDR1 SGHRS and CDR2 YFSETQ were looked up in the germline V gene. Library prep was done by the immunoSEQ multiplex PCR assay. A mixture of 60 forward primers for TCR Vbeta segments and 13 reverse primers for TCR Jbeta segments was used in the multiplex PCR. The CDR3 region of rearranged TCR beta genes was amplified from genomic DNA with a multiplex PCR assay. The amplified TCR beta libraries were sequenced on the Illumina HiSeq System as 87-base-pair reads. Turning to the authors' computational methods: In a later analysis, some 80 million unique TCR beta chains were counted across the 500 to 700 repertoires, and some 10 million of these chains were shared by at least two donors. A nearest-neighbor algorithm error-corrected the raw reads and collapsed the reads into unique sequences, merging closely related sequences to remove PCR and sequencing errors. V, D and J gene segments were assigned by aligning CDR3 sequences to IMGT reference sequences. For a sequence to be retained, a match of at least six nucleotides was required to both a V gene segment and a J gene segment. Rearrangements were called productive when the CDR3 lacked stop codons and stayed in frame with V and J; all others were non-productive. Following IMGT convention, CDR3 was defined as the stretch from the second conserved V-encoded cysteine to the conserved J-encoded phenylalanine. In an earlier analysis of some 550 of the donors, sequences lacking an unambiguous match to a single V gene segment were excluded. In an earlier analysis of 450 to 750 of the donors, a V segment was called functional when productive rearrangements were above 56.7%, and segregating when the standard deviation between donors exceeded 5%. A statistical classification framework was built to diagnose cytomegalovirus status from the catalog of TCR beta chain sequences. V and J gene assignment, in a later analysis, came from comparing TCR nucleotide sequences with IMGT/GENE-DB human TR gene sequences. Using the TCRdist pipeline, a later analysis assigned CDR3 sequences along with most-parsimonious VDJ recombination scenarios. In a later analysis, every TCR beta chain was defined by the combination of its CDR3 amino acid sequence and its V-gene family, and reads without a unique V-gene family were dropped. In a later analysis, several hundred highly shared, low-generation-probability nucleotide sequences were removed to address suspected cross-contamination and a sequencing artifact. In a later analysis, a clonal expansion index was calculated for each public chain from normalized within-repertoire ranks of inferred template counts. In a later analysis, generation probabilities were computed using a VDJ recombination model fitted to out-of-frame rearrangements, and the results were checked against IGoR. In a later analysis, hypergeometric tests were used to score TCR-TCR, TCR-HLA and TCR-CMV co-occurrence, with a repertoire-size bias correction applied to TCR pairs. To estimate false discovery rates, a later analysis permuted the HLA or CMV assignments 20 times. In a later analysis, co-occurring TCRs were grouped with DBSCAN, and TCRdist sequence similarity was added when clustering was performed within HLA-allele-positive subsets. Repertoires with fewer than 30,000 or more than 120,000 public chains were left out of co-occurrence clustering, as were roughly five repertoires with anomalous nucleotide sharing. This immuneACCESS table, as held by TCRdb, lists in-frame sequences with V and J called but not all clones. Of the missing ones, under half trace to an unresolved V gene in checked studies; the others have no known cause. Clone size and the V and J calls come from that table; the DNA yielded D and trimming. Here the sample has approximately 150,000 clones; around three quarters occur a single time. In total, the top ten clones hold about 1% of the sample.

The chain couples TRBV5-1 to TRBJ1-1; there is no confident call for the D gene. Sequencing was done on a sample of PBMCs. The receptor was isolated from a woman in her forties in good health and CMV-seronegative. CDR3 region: CASSLEQSKNTEAFF. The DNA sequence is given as TGCGCCAGCAGCTTGGAACAGTCGAAGAACACTGAAGCTTTCTTT. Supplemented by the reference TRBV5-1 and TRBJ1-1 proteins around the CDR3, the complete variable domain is KAGVTQTPRYLIKTRGQQVTLSCSPISGHRSVSWYQQTPGQGLQFLFEYFSETQRNKGNFPGRFSGRQFSNSRSEMNVSTLELGDSALYLCASSLEQSKNTEAFFGQGTRLTVV.